This TCR beta chain was sequenced during a study of blood T cell repertoires in COVID-19. The overall study: Samples came from the United States, Italy and Spain, spanning acute and convalescent COVID-19.

V was clipped by 4 bases and J by 6 bases, with 9 bases between them. CDR3 length: 13 amino acids. The germline V gene encodes CDR1 ENHRY and CDR2 SYGVKD. TCRdb keeps only in-frame clones here, not all; method: immunoSEQ multiplex PCR. The table records about 50,000 clones, about 82% of them present only once. This chain connects TRBV10-3 to TRBJ2-2; possibly TRBD1 for D (5 bases). This clonotype originated in a human donor in a cohort sampled during active COVID-19. The sample taken for sequencing was peripheral blood. For the CDR3, the DNA is TGTGCCATCAGTGGCAGGGTCCCCGGGGAGCTGTTTTTT. Protein product: CAISGRVPGELFF.